This T cell receptor (beta chain) was profiled in a study of blood T cell repertoires in COVID-19. For the study at large: From T cells, B-cell-depleted T cells, or PBMCs came the material, which was cDNA or gDNA.

The CDR3 extends over 13 amino acids. V was trimmed by 0 bases and J by 7 bases, leaving 7 bases between them. Germline V gene sequence: CDR1 LGHNA, CDR2 YNFKEQ. Per the original data handling: Quantification of nucleated cells was approximated via reference gene primer amplification. The assay was immunoSEQ multiplex PCR, and TCRdb's table has in-frame clones only and misses some. That table is the source of V, J and clone size, and D and trimming were worked out from the DNA. The sample holds roughly 150,000 clones, around 88% seen once. The clonotype was recovered from a human donor in a cohort sampled during active COVID-19. What was sequenced was peripheral blood. V gene TRBV4-2 combines with J gene TRBJ1-5; the D is unclear. The CDR3 region is CASSQEAWQPQHF. In DNA form, the CDR3 reads TGTGCCAGCAGCCAAGAGGCCTGGCAGCCCCAGCATTTT.